This passage covers 3 T cell receptor beta chains from one sample sequenced in a study of T cell responses to AZD1222 COVID-19 vaccine. The method was immunoSEQ multiplex PCR; TCRdb's version includes in-frame clones alone and lacks a portion of them. Of fewer than 110,000 clones listed, about 86% are singletons. This specimen consisted of peripheral blood, obtained on day 0 of AZD1222 vaccination. These receptors were taken from an adult in good health.

This clone was recorded once. V gene TRBV25-1 combines with J gene TRBJ2-3; no clear D gene. The CDR3 extends over 12 amino acids. Trimming left V 7 bases short and J 4 bases short, with 9 bases between. The germline V gene encodes CDR1 MGHDK and CDR2 SYGVNS. The CDR3 DNA is TGTGCCAGCACGGACCCGCCAGATACGCAGTATTTT. Amino acid sequence: CASTDPPDTQYF.

The chain has TRBV4-2 and TRBJ1-2, with 7 bases aligning to TRBD1. The CDR3 length is 14 residues. Germline assignment: CDR1 LGHNA and CDR2 YNFKEQ. V lost 0 bases, J lost 8 bases, and 6 bases stayed unmatched. The DNA of the CDR3 is TGTGCCAGCAGCCAAGAAAGGGGGCATCGAGGCTACACCTTC. Its translation: CASSQERGHRGYTF.

The chain is built from TRBV9 and TRBJ2-2, with 8 bases identical to TRBD2. Looked up from germline, CDR1 is SGDLS and CDR2 is YYNGEE. After removal of 3 bases from V and 5 bases from J, the junction contained 9 bases not matched to a gene. The CDR3 is made up of 16 amino acids. The chain's CDR3 is CASSASSGSVTGELFF. The CDR3 DNA follows: TGTGCCAGCAGCGCCTCAAGCGGGAGCGTGACCGGGGAGCTGTTTTTT.